The T cell receptor (beta chain) described here comes from a study of circulating and synovial CD4+ cells in juvenile arthritis. Regarding the study as a whole: Some such blood samples were as oligoclonal as synovium. T cell genome counts differed by at least an order of magnitude between CPL and CD4 samples.

As concerns this clone: Its antigen is not identified.

V was shortened by 9 bases and J by 0 bases, with 12 bases between the two germline ends. Germline V gene lookup returns CDR1 MNHEY and CDR2 SVGAGI. The CDR3 runs 14 residues. This table comes from immunoSEQ multiplex PCR, and its TCRdb copy is limited to in-frame clones, with some not included. The sample yields 30,000 to 40,000 clones, nearly 95% seen once. Donors were patients with active juvenile idiopathic arthritis. V and J are TRBV6-5 and TRBJ1-3, with D uncertain. The TCR sequence derives from a human donor with juvenile idiopathic arthritis. Sequenced: CD4+ T cells from blood. The CDR3 DNA reads as TGTGCCAGTACGAGCGATAGCTCTGGAAACACCATATATTTT. Translated: CASTSDSSGNTIYF.